The present entry profiles one TCR beta chain with its context. Its antigen is still unknown. The record has no base qualities; no much larger clone is one base away. The sample comes from a study of blood T cell repertoires in COVID-19 (dated by TCRdb to 2018 to 2021). Notes on the research overall: Collaborator samples came from the United States, Italy and Spain and covered acute and convalescent phases of COVID-19. The repertoires were released in a freely available public database intended as a resource for research on the immune response to SARS-CoV-2. The material from the prospective study consisted of cDNA or gDNA derived from T cells, B-cell-depleted T cells, or PBMCs. The dataset comprised deeply sampled blood TCRbeta repertoires from subjects exposed to, actively infected with, or recovered from COVID-19. Samples were obtained from the ongoing ImmuneRACE study (first 160 participants) and from some 1,300 subjects provided by 6 global collaborators. A de-identified subject ID, COVID-19 status, age in years and sex were almost always included in the sample metadata. Where available, HLA class I and class II types were taken from metadata supplied by the sample provider and were not determined by assay-based typing. On the study overall, not on this receptor specifically: Clinical and demographic metadata were provided uncurated, with the amount varying by source and participant.

Participants in the prospective study were enrolled through a virtual design, were aged roughly 18 to 90 years, and lived in roughly 24 United States geographic areas. In the prospective study, participants were assigned to cohorts based on the clinical history participants reported in a screening survey and a study questionnaire. Each participant in the prospective study had whole blood, serum and a nasopharyngeal or oropharyngeal swab collected by mobile phlebotomists. Participants in the prospective study had the option to provide additional blood draws and questionnaires over a 2-month period. Before DNA extraction, blood samples from the prospective study were shipped at room temperature or frozen. TCRbeta CDR3 regions were amplified from genomic DNA using the immunoSEQ Assay, a bias-controlled multiplex PCR. Turning to the authors' computational methods: Within the assay, amplification of reference gene primers was used to estimate how many nucleated cells each sample contained. To quantify the absolute abundance of each unique TCRbeta CDR3 rearrangement, sequence reads were collapsed and filtered. For each sample, productive Simpson clonality was calculated as the square root of Simpson's diversity index across productive rearrangements. The clones in this table, taken by TCRdb from immuneACCESS, are in-frame only. Not every clone is retained; where verified, under half of the shortfall comes from an unresolved V gene, and the cause of the rest is unknown. V and J calls and clone size come straight from that table; D and trimming were deduced from the DNA. This sample holds approximately 200,000 clones; approximately 80% were observed only once. About 7% of the sample goes to the ten largest clones.

The CDR3 covers 10 residues, taking in both the cysteine and the phenylalanine. The only DNA kept is the CDR3, 30 bases in frame from the first base. Unmatched junction bases come to 2, with V trimmed by 8 bases and J by 8 bases. Sequences SNHLY (CDR1) and FYNNEI (CDR2) are obtained from the germline V gene. The rearranged chain carries TRBV2 and TRBJ1-2; the junction holds 7 bases that match TRBD1. The TCR was taken from a woman aged 40 to 50 with acute COVID-19. The sequencing input was PBMCs or T cells enriched from blood (not recorded which). The bases read TGTGCCAGCGGGACAGAAGGCTACACCTTC. This sequence encodes CASGTEGYTF.